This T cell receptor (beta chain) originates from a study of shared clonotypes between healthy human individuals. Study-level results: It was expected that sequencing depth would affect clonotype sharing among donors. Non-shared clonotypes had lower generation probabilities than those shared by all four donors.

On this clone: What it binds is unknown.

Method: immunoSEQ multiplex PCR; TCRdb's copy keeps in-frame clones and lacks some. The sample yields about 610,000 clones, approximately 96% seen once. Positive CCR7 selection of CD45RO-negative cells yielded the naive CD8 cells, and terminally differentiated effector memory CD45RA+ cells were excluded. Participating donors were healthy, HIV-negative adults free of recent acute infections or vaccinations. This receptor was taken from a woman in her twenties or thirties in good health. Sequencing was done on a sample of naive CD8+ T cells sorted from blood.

CDR3: CASRSSEAEQYF. CDR3 DNA: TGTGCCAGCAGATCGTCTGAGGCCGAGCAGTACTTC. The rearrangement joins TRBV7-7 to TRBJ2-7; no clear D. The CDR3 is made up of 12 amino acids. Between the trimmed V and J ends, which lost 6 bases and 6 bases, there was a span of 12 bases. CDR1 SSHAT and CDR2 FNYEAQ come from the germline V gene (reference sequence). Looking up the rest from reference TRBV7-7 and TRBJ2-7 gives the full variable domain: GAGVSQSPRYKVTKRGQDVTLRCDPISSHATLYWYQQALGQGPEFLTYFNYEAQPDKSGLPSDRFSAERPEGSISTLTIQRTEQRDSAMYRCASRSSEAEQYFGPGTRLTVT.